This is a list of T cell receptor beta chains from one sample in a study of CD8+ T cells in alopecia areata. Profiled with immunoSEQ multiplex PCR; TCRdb holds only in-frame clones, not every one. Of hundreds of thousands of clones listed, more than 45% are singletons. The material was CD4+ T cells sorted from blood, obtained at week 0. These receptors were collected from a human donor with alopecia areata. CDR3s include the opening cysteine and the closing phenylalanine or tryptophan. Each record gives: V gene, J gene, clone size, D gene, CDR3 protein, CDR3 DNA. A D gene is named only where the DNA matches it firmly. The listing skips clone size in some rows; elsewhere it reads once, few, many or a size class.

V: TRBV2
J: TRBJ1-4
size: -
D: TRBD1
CDR3: CASSGQGFREKLFF
DNA: TGTGCCAGCAGCGGACAGGGGTTTAGGGAAAAACTGTTTTTT

V: TRBV7-2
J: TRBJ1-1
size: -
D: -
CDR3: CASRTGQNTEAFF
DNA: TGTGCCAGCAGAACGGGACAGAACACTGAAGCTTTCTTT

V: TRBV6-5
J: TRBJ1-2
size: -
D: -
CDR3: CASSYGPDYGYTF
DNA: TGTGCCAGCAGTTACGGACCGGACTATGGCTACACCTTC

V: TRBV30
J: TRBJ2-1
size: -
D: TRBD2
CDR3: CAWRRAGIKQSEQFF
DNA: TGTGCCTGGAGACGAGCGGGAATTAAACAATCTGAGCAGTTCTTC

V: TRBV7-9
J: TRBJ2-3
size: -
D: -
CDR3: CASSSRGATDTQYF
DNA: TGTGCCAGCAGTTCCAGGGGGGCCACAGATACGCAGTATTTT

V: TRBV6-1
J: TRBJ1-4
size: few
D: TRBD1
CDR3: CASRNQQGTNEKLFF
DNA: TGTGCCAGCAGGAACCAACAGGGGACTAATGAAAAACTGTTTTTT

V: TRBV29-1
J: TRBJ2-5
size: few
D: -
CDR3: CSVGPGFQETQYF
DNA: TGCAGCGTTGGGCCAGGGTTTCAAGAGACCCAGTACTTC

V: TRBV29-1
J: TRBJ1-1
size: -
D: -
CDR3: CSGLNTEAFF
DNA: TGCAGCGGTTTGAACACTGAAGCTTTCTTT

V: TRBV7-2
J: TRBJ2-5
size: -
D: -
CDR3: CASSGSRSETQYF
DNA: TGTGCCAGCAGCGGCAGTAGGAGCGAGACCCAGTACTTC

V: TRBV6-5
J: TRBJ2-2
size: -
D: -
CDR3: CASSSRPSTGELFF
DNA: TGTGCCAGCAGTTCCCGGCCTTCGACCGGGGAGCTGTTTTTT

V: TRBV28
J: TRBJ1-6
size: -
D: TRBD1
CDR3: CASFGQGPLEPLHF
DNA: TGTGCCAGTTTTGGACAGGGCCCTTTAGAGCCCCTCCACTTT

V: TRBV30
J: TRBJ1-1
size: -
D: -
CDR3: CAWSVGGNAFF
DNA: TGTGCCTGGAGTGTGGGTGGGAATGCTTTCTTT

V: TRBV7-2
J: TRBJ2-1
size: -
D: TRBD2
CDR3: CASSLEGLAGTQFF
DNA: TGTGCCAGCAGCTTAGAGGGACTAGCGGGGACGCAGTTCTTC

V: TRBV4-2
J: TRBJ2-5
size: -
D: TRBD1
CDR3: CASSPGDRNQETQYF
DNA: TGTGCCAGCAGCCCTGGGGACAGGAACCAAGAGACCCAGTACTTC

V: TRBV30
J: TRBJ2-7
size: -
D: TRBD1
CDR3: CAWRRGQSYEQYF
DNA: TGTGCCTGGAGGAGGGGACAGTCCTACGAGCAGTACTTC

V: TRBV9
J: TRBJ2-2
size: once
D: -
CDR3: CASSVAEEYRTGELFF
DNA: TGTGCCAGCAGCGTAGCTGAAGAGTATCGCACCGGGGAGCTGTTTTTT

V: TRBV10-3
J: TRBJ2-4
size: -
D: -
CDR3: CAISESQDTNIQYF
DNA: TGTGCCATCAGTGAGTCCCAGGACACAAACATTCAGTACTTC

V: TRBV15
J: TRBJ1-5
size: -
D: -
CDR3: CATSRDKQGPQPQHF
DNA: TGTGCCACCAGCAGAGATAAGCAGGGGCCTCAGCCCCAGCATTTT

V: TRBV5-4
J: TRBJ2-1
size: -
D: TRBD2
CDR3: CASSPFSGRDNEQFF
DNA: TGTGCCAGCAGCCCCTTCAGCGGGAGGGACAATGAGCAGTTCTTC

V: TRBV7-7
J: TRBJ2-5
size: -
D: -
CDR3: CASSLLGAGETQYF
DNA: TGTGCTAGCAGCTTACTAGGGGCTGGGGAGACCCAGTACTTC

V: TRBV20-1
J: TRBJ1-2
size: few
D: -
CDR3: CSAIESYGYTF
DNA: TGCAGTGCTATAGAATCCTATGGCTACACCTTC

V: TRBV6-5
J: TRBJ2-7
size: -
D: -
CDR3: CASRSGGSYEQYF
DNA: TGTGCCAGCAGATCCGGGGGCTCCTACGAGCAGTACTTC

V: TRBV6-1
J: TRBJ1-4
size: -
D: -
CDR3: CASSLGAVGEKLFF
DNA: TGTGCCAGCAGTTTAGGGGCGGTGGGTGAAAAACTGTTTTTT

V: TRBV5-1
J: TRBJ2-1
size: -
D: TRBD2
CDR3: CASSFDKAGLAGFIDEQFF
DNA: TGCGCCAGCAGCTTCGACAAGGCCGGACTAGCGGGTTTCATCGATGAGCAGTTCTTC

V: TRBV13
J: TRBJ1-1
size: -
D: TRBD1
CDR3: CASSTRSYRGRNTEAFF
DNA: TGTGCCAGCAGCACACGAAGCTACAGGGGGAGGAACACTGAAGCTTTCTTT

V: TRBV19
J: TRBJ1-2
size: once
D: -
CDR3: CASSIVGYGYTF
DNA: TGTGCCAGTAGTATAGTGGGTTATGGCTACACCTTC

V: TRBV6-6
J: TRBJ1-3
size: few
D: TRBD1
CDR3: CASSPGTGANTIYF
DNA: TGTGCCAGCAGCCCCGGGACAGGGGCAAACACCATATATTTT

V: TRBV7-2
J: TRBJ1-5
size: once
D: -
CDR3: CASRRRPGSNQPQHF
DNA: TGTGCCAGCAGACGGCGGCCCGGCAGCAATCAGCCCCAGCATTTT

V: TRBV9
J: TRBJ2-6
size: -
D: TRBD2
CDR3: CASSVPSGRASGANVLTF
DNA: TGTGCCAGCAGCGTTCCTAGCGGGAGGGCCTCTGGGGCCAACGTCCTGACTTTC

V: TRBV30
J: TRBJ1-1
size: -
D: -
CDR3: CARARGDTEAFF
DNA: TGTGCCCGAGCGCGTGGGGACACTGAAGCTTTCTTT

V: TRBV4-1
J: TRBJ2-3
size: -
D: -
CDR3: CASSQDGGTDTQYF
DNA: TGCGCCAGCAGCCAAGATGGGGGGACAGATACGCAGTATTTT

V: TRBV7-7
J: TRBJ1-3
size: -
D: -
CDR3: CASTLSPSGNTIYF
DNA: TGTGCTAGCACCTTGTCACCCTCTGGAAACACCATATATTTT

V: TRBV11-1
J: TRBJ2-1
size: -
D: TRBD2
CDR3: CASRDYYNEQFF
DNA: TGTGCCAGCCGGGACTACTACAATGAGCAGTTCTTC

V: TRBV14
J: TRBJ2-1
size: -
D: TRBD2
CDR3: CASSLRLAVDNEQFF
DNA: TGTGCCAGCAGCCTTCGACTAGCGGTAGACAATGAGCAGTTCTTC

V: TRBV27
J: TRBJ1-4
size: -
D: TRBD1
CDR3: CASTSDRANEKLFF
DNA: TGTGCCAGCACTTCGGACAGGGCCAATGAAAAACTGTTTTTT

V: TRBV29-1
J: TRBJ2-2
size: -
D: -
CDR3: CSVEIYRERDTGELFF
DNA: TGCAGCGTTGAAATTTATCGGGAGAGAGACACCGGGGAGCTGTTTTTT

V: TRBV25-1
J: TRBJ1-2
size: -
D: -
CDR3: CASSEYDGGPYGYTF
DNA: TGTGCCAGCAGTGAATACGACGGGGGGCCTTATGGCTACACCTTC

V: TRBV5-1
J: TRBJ2-2
size: once
D: -
CDR3: CASSLDGPRTGELFF
DNA: TGCGCCAGCAGCTTGGACGGTCCCCGCACCGGGGAGCTGTTTTTT

V: TRBV7-2
J: TRBJ2-2
size: -
D: TRBD1
CDR3: CASSWQGARPGELFF
DNA: TGTGCCAGCAGCTGGCAGGGGGCGCGCCCCGGGGAGCTGTTTTTT